These 4 T cell receptor beta chains were all obtained from the same sample, sequenced in a study of blood T cell repertoires in COVID-19. The repertoire was sequenced with immunoSEQ multiplex PCR; TCRdb's copy has only in-frame clones and lacks some. The profile shows approximately 310,000 clones, less than 85% of them singletons. The sequencing sample was made of PBMCs or T cells enriched from blood (not recorded which). Receptors were obtained from a woman in her 30s who had been exposed to COVID-19.

This clone appeared a single time. The V call is TRBV6-5, the J call TRBJ1-3; 9 bases map to TRBD1. Germline V gives CDR1 MNHEY, CDR2 SVGAGI. Losses at the gene ends were 7 bases for V and 7 bases for J; bases not matched to a gene: 11. This CDR3 is built from 15 residues. The chain's CDR3 is CASTPRDREVNTIYF. The CDR3 region has the DNA TGTGCCAGCACCCCCCGGGACAGGGAGGTTAACACCATATATTTT.

The V gene is TRBV5-1, the J gene TRBJ2-3; 8 bases agree with TRBD1. This CDR3 spans 15 amino acids. J gave up 7 bases and V 4 bases, and 11 bases lay outside the gene matches. Germline loops: CDR1 SGHRS, CDR2 YFSETQ. In nucleotides, the CDR3 is TGCGCCAGCAGCCCAGGACAGGGAGCACAAAATACGCAGTATTTT. Protein product: CASSPGQGAQNTQYF.

As DNA, the CDR3 is TGTGCCAGCAGCCTCCTCAGCGGGAGGGTGGGCACCGGGGAGCTGTTTTTT. Protein sequence: CASSLLSGRVGTGELFF. The rearrangement links TRBV27 to TRBJ2-2, with TRBD2 matching 10 bases. The CDR3 sequence is 17 residues long. Germline loops: CDR1 MNHEY, CDR2 SMNVEV (reference sequence). With V trimmed by 6 bases and J by 4 bases, 11 bases remained unmatched.

This clone has more than one count but fewer than ten. The chain employs TRBV14 and TRBJ2-1, with D perhaps TRBD1 (6 bases). The CDR3 is 15 residues long. Germline loops: CDR1 SGHDN, CDR2 FVKESK. With 0 bases removed from V and 1 base from J, the gap between germline ends came to 7 bases. DNA of the CDR3: TGTGCCAGCAGCCAAGATCAGGGGTCCTACAATGAGCAGTTCTTC. It encodes CASSQDQGSYNEQFF.